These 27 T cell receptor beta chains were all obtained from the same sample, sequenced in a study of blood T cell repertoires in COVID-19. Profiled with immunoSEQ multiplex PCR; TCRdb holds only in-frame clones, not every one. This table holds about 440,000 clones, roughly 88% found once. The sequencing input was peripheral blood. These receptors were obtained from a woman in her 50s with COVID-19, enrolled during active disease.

As DNA, the CDR3 is TGTGCCAGTAGTATTCAGCGCAGGGGCCCACAAGAGACCCAGTACTTC. Protein: CASSIQRRGPQETQYF. The J gene is TRBJ2-5, the V gene TRBV19; weak D call: TRBD1 (6 bases). The V gene lost 3 bases and the J gene lost 2 bases, with 16 bases spanning the gap. The CDR3 is 16 amino acids. Germline V CDR1 and CDR2: LNHDA, SQIVND (reference sequence).

CDR3 loop: CASSLGDRGRRPQHF. For the CDR3, the DNA is TGTGCCAGCAGCTTGGGCGACAGGGGAAGGAGACCCCAGCATTTT. This chain connects TRBV11-2 to TRBJ1-5, with TRBD1 matching over 8 bases. Germline CDR1 SGHAT, CDR2 FQNNGV. The trim removed 3 bases at V and 10 bases at J, leaving 11 bases unmatched. CDR3 size: 15 residues. Filled out from reference TRBV11-2 and TRBJ1-5, the complete variable domain reads EAGVAQSPRYKIIEKRQSVAFWCNPISGHATLYWYQQILGQGPKLLIQFQNNGVVDDSQLPKDRFSAERLKGVDSTLKIQPAKLEDSAVYLCASSLGDRGRRPQHFGDGTRLSIL.

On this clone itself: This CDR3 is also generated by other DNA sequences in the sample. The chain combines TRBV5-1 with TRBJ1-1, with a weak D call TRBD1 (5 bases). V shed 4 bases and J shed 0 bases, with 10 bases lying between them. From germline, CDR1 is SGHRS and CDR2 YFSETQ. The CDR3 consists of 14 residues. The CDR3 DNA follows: TGCGCCAGCAGCCCTACGGGGGTGAACACTGAAGCTTTCTTT. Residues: CASSPTGVNTEAFF.

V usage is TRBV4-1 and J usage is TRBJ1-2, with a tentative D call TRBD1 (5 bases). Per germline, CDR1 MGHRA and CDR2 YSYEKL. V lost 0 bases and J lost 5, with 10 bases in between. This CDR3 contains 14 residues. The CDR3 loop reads CASSQEPGQYGYTF. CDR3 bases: TGCGCCAGCAGCCAAGAGCCAGGGCAGTATGGCTACACCTTC.

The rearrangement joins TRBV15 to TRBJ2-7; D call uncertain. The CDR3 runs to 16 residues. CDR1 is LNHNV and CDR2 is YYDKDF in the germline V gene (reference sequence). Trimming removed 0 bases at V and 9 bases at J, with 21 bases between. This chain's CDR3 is CATSRDTRIGYPGQYF. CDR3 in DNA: TGTGCCACCAGCAGAGACACCAGAATAGGCTATCCAGGGCAGTACTTC. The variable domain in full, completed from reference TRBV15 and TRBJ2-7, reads DAMVIQNPRYQVTQFGKPVTLSCSQTLNHNVMYWYQQKSSQAPKLLFHYYDKDFNNEADTPDNFQSRRPNTSFCFLDIRSPGLGDTAMYLCATSRDTRIGYPGQYFGPGTRLTVT.

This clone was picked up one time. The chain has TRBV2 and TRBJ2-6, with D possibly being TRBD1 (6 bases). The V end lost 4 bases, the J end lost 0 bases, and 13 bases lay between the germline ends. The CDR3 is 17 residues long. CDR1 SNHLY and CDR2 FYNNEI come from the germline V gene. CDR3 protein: CASSVGQGHSGANVLTF. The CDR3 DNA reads TGTGCCAGCAGTGTGGGGCAGGGGCACTCTGGGGCCAACGTCCTGACTTTC.

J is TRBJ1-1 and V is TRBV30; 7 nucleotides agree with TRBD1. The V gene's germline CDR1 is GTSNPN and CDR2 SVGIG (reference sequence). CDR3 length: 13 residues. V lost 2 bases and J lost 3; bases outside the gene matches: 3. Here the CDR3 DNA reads TGTGCCTGGAGTAAAGGGGGCTACACTGAAGCTTTCTTT. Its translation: CAWSKGGYTEAFF.

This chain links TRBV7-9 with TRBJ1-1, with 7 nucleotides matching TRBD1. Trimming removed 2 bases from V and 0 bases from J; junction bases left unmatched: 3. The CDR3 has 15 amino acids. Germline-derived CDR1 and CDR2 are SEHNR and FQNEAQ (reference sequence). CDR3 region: CASSLSTGLNTEAFF. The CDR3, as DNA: TGTGCCAGCAGCTTATCGACAGGGCTGAACACTGAAGCTTTCTTT.

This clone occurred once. CDR3 amino acids: CASSPGGTGIFEQYF. The CDR3 DNA reads TGTGCCAGCAGCCCGGGCGGGACAGGGATATTCGAGCAGTACTTC. This chain links TRBV7-6 with TRBJ2-7; 9 positions agree with TRBD1. Germline CDR1 reads SGHVS; CDR2 reads FNYEAQ. CDR3 length equals 15 residues. Trimming removed 5 bases from V and 6 bases from J; junction bases left unmatched: 11. The full variable domain, completed using reference TRBV7-6 and TRBJ2-7, is GAGVSQSPRYKVTKRGQDVALRCDPISGHVSLYWYRQALGQGPEFLTYFNYEAQQDKSGLPNDRFSAERPEGSISTLTIQRTEQRDSAMYRCASSPGGTGIFEQYFGPGTRLTVT.

The DNA of the CDR3 is TGCGCCAGCAGTGATGCCCAGGGGCCCTACAATGAGCAGTTCTTC. Its translation is CASSDAQGPYNEQFF. The chain carries TRBV10-1 and TRBJ2-1, with D perhaps TRBD1 (6 bases). Germline V gene lookup returns CDR1 WNHNN and CDR2 SYGVQD (reference sequence). CDR3 length: 15 residues. The V end lost 3 bases, the J end lost 2 bases, and 11 bases lay between the germline ends.

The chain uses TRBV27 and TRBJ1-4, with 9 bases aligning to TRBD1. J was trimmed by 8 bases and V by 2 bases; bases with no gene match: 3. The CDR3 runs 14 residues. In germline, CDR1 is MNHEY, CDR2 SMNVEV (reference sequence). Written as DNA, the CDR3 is TGTGCCAGCAGTTTAGGGACAGGGCCCGAAAAACTGTTTTTT. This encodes CASSLGTGPEKLFF.

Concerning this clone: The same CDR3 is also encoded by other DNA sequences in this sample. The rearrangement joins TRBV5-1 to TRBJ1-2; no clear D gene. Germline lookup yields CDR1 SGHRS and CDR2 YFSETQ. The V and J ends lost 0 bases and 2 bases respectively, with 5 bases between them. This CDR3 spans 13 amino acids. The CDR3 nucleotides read TGCGCCAGCAGCTTGGGGCAGAACTATGGCTACACCTTC. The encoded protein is CASSLGQNYGYTF.

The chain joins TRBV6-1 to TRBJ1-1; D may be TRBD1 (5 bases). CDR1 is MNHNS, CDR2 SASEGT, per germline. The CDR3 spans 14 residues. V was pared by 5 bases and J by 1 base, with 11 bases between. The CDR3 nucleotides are TGTGCCAGCAGTTATGGCGGGGGGAACACTGAAGCTTTCTTT. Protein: CASSYGGGNTEAFF.

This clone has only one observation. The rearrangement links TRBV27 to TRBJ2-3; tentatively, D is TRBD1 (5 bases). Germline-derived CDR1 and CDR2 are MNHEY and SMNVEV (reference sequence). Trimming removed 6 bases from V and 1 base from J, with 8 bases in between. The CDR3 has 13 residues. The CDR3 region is CASRSRGTDTQYF. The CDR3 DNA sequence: TGTGCCAGCAGGTCCAGGGGCACAGATACGCAGTATTTT.

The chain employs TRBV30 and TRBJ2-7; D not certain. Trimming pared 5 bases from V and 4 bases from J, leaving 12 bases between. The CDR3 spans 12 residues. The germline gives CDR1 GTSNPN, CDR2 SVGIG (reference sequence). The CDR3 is CAWDSSYYEQYF. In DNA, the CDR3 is TGTGCCTGGGACTCCTCTTATTACGAGCAGTACTTC.

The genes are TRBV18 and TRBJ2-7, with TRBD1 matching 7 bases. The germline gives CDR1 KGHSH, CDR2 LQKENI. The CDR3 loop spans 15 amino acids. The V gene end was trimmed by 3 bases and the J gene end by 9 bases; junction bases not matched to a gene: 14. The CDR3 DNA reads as TGTGCCAGCTCACCTTCCGGGACAGCCTCCGAGGGGCAGTACTTC. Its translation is CASSPSGTASEGQYF.

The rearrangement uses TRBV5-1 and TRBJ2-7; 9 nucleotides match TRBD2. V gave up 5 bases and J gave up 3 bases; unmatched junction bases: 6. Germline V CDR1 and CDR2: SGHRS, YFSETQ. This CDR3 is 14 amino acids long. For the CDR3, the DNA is TGCGCCAGCAGTCCCCTAGCGGGGTACTACGAGCAGTACTTC. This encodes CASSPLAGYYEQYF.

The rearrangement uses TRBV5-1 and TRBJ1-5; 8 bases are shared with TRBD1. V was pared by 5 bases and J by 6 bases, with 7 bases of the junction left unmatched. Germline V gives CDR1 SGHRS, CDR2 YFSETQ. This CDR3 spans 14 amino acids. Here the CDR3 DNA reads TGCGCCAGCAGTCCGACAGGGGCAGGTCAGCCCCAGCATTTT. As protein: CASSPTGAGQPQHF. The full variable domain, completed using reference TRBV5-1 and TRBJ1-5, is KAGVTQTPRYLIKTRGQQVTLSCSPISGHRSVSWYQQTPGQGLQFLFEYFSETQRNKGNFPGRFSGRQFSNSRSEMNVSTLELGDSALYLCASSPTGAGQPQHFGDGTRLSIL.

The CDR3: CASSGATYEQYF. CDR3 DNA: TGTGCCAGCAGTGGAGCTACCTACGAGCAGTACTTC. The chain recombines TRBV2 with TRBJ2-7, with D hard to call. Deletions cut 4 bases from V and 2 bases from J, with 6 bases between. The CDR3 contains 12 residues. The germline gives CDR1 SNHLY, CDR2 FYNNEI.

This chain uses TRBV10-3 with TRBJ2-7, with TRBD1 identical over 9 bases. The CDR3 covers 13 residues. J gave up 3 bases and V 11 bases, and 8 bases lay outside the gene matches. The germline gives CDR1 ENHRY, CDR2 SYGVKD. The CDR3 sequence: CALSRDRVYEQYF. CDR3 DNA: TGTGCCCTTTCCCGGGACAGGGTCTACGAGCAGTACTTC.

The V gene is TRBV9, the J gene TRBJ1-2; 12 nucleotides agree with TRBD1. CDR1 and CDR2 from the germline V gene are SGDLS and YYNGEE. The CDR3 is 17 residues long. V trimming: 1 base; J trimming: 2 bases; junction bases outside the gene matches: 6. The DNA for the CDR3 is TGTGCCAGCAGCGTATCCGGGACAGGGGGCGGGAACTATGGCTACACCTTC. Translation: CASSVSGTGGGNYGYTF.

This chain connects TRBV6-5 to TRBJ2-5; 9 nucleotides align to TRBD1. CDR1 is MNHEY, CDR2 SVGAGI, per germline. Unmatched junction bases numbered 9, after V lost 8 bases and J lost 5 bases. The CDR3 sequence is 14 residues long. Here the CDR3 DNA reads TGTGCCAGCTCGGACAGGGGTTGGGCGGAGACCCAGTACTTC. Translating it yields CASSDRGWAETQYF.

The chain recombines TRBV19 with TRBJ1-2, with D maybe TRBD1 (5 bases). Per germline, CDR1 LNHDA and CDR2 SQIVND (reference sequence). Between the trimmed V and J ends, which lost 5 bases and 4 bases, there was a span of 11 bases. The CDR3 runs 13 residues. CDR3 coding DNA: TGTGCCAGTAGTTCAGGGTCGAGCTATGGCTACACCTTC. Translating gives CASSSGSSYGYTF.

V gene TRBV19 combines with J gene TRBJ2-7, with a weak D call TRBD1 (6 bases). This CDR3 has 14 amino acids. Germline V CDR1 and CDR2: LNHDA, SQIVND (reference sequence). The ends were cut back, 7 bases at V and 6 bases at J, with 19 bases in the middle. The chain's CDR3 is CASKQRARGGEQYF. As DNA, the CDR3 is TGTGCCAGTAAACAGAGAGCCCGAGGGGGCGAGCAGTACTTC.

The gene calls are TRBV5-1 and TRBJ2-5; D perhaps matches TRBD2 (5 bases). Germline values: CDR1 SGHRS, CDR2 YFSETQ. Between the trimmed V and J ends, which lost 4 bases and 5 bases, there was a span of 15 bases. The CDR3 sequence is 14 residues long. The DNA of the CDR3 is TGCGCCAGCAGCCTGGCGGACTTGTTCGAGACCCAGTACTTC. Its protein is CASSLADLFETQYF.

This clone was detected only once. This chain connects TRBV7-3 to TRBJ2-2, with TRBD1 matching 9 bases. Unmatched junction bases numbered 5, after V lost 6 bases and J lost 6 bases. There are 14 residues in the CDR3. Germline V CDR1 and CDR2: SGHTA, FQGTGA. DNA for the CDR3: TGTGCCAGCAGTTTACAGGGGGCCGCCGGGGAGCTGTTTTTT. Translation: CASSLQGAAGELFF. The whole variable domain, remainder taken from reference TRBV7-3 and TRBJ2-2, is GAGVSQTPSNKVTEKGKYVELRCDPISGHTALYWYRQSLGQGPEFLIYFQGTGAADDSGLPNDRFFAVRPEGSVSTLKIQRTERGDSAVYLCASSLQGAAGELFFGEGSRLTVL.

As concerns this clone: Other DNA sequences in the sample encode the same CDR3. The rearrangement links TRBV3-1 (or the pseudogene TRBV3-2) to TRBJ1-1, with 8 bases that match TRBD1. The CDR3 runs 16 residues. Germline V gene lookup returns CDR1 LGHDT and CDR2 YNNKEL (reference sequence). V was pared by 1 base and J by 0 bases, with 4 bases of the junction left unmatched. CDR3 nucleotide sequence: TGTGCCAGCAGCCAAGGGCAGGGGGCCATGAACACTGAAGCTTTCTTT. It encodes CASSQGQGAMNTEAFF.